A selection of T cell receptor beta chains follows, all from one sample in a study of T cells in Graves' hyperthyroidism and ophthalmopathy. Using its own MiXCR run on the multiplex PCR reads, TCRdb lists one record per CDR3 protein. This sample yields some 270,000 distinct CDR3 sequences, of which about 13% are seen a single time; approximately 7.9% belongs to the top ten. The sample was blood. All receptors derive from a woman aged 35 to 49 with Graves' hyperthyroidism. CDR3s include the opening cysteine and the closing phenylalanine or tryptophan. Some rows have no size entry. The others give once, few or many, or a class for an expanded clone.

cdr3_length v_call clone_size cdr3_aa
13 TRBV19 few CASSIRETGELFF
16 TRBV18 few CASSNRVLSSGNTIYF
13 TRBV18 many CASSDGVRGTQYF
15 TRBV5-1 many CASSLASGRPYEQYF
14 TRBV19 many CASRTQKGGTEAFF
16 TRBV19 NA CASSTKGGANDNEQFF
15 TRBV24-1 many CATSDISEPYGEQYF
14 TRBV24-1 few CATSDPRGAGELFF
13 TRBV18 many CASSQIQDQPQHF
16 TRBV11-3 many CASSLEPGFSGNTIYF
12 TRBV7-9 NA CASSPQPGELFF
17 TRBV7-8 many CASSFGRAGGLIRELFF
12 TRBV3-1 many CASSPPAGELFF
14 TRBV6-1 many CASSRRSWGETQYF
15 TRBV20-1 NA CSATPGQGYNSPLHF
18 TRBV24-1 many CATSDRQQGYRTRNTQYF
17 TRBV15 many CATSRARGEGQHYGYTF
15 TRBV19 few CASSKGQAPGNTIYF
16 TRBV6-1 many CASRLAGGQGSGGYTF
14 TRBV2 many CASSVRTGLNEQFF
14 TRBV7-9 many CASSLQGNSETQYF
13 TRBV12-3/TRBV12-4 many CASSTGTSTEQFF
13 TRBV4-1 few CASSQEGGGVLFF
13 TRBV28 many CASSSGPQWGQYF
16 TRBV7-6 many CASSLAVSGGYNEQFF
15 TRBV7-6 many CASSPLASNPDTQYF
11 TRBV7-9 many CASSLGQEQYF
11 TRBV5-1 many CASSNAYEQYF
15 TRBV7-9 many CASSSTLAGGYEQYF
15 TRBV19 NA CASSGRQRVEDTQYF
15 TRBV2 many CASSRDGISGNTIYF
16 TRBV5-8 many CASSPSGAYSNQPQHF
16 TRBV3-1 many CASAGQGRRLNTEAFF
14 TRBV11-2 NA CASSTRSYNSPLHF
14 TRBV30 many CAWSVRRGADTQYF